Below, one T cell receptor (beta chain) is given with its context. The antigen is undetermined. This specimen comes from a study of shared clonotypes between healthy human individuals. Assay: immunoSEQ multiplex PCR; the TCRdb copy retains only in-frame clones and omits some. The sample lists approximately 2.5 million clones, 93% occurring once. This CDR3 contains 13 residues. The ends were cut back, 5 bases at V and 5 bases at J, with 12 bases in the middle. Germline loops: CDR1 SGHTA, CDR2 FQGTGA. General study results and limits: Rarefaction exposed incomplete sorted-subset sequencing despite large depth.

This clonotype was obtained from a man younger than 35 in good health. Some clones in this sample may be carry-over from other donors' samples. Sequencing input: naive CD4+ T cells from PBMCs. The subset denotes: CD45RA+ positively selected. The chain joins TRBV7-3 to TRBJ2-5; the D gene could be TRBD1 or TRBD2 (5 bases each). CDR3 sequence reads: CASSPDRGETQYF. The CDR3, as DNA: TGTGCCAGCAGCCCCGACCGGGGCGAGACCCAGTACTTC.